These 26 T cell receptor beta chains share one sample of origin, sequenced in a study of metastatic and nonmetastatic thyroid tumors. Every patient underwent thyroid surgery untreated. TCRdb reprocessed the PCR reads using MiXCR. The data show about 45,000 clones, 3.5% to 5% seen once. The sample consisted of blood. These receptor sequences come from a female donor with papillary thyroid cancer or a benign thyroid nodule (not recorded which). Some clones in this sample may be carry-over from other donors' samples.

The V call is TRBV10-3, the J call TRBJ2-3; no reliable D call. V gave up 11 bases and J gave up 2 bases, with 20 bases separating them. The CDR3 covers 15 residues. Per the germline V gene, CDR1 is ENHRY and CDR2 is SYGVKD. CDR3 coding DNA: TGTGCCGTCCGACCCGAACCTCCAAACACAGATACGCAGTATTTT. This gives the protein CAVRPEPPNTDTQYF.

This clone was seen only a few times. V usage is TRBV6-1 and J usage is TRBJ1-1; D might be TRBD1 (5 bases). Germline values: CDR1 MNHNS, CDR2 SASEGT. This CDR3 comprises 13 residues. The V end lost 10 bases, the J end lost 1 base, and 13 bases lay between the germline ends. The CDR3 DNA reads as TGTGCCACCAACTGGGGGGGGAACACTGAAGCTTTCTTT. This sequence encodes CATNWGGNTEAFF.

Relative to its sample, this clone is medium-sized. V is TRBV6-1 and J is TRBJ2-7; TRBD2 matches 14 bases. Germline CDR1 and CDR2: MNHNS and SASEGT. The ends lost 6 bases at V and 1 base at J; junction bases unmatched: 5. This CDR3 region has 16 residues. The CDR3 sequence: CASRGGLAGGSYEQYF. CDR3 in DNA: TGTGCCAGCAGAGGAGGACTAGCGGGAGGTTCCTACGAGCAGTACTTC.

In this sample, this clone turned up a few times. The conserved phenylalanine or tryptophan is not found at the CDR3 terminus, so this likely reflects a read error. The chain combines TRBV19 with TRBJ2-3; no reliable D call. Germline values: CDR1 LNHDA, CDR2 SQIVND (reference sequence). The CDR3 runs 17 residues. Here the CDR3 DNA reads TGTGCCAGTAGTATTTTCGGTGTGACGACACTCACAGATACACAGTATCTT. Protein product: CASSIFGVTTLTDTQYL.

This clone has ten or more counts. The CDR3 spells CSARGRPSSGNTIYF. DNA of the CDR3: TGCAGTGCTAGGGGCAGACCCTCCTCTGGAAACACCATATATTTT. This chain joins TRBV20-1 and TRBJ1-3, with unresolved D. The V end lost 3 bases, the J end lost 0 bases, and 12 bases lay between the germline ends. The CDR3 contains 15 residues. CDR1 DFQATT and CDR2 SNEGSKA come from the germline V gene (reference sequence).

This clone is deemed medium-sized. This sequence joins TRBV6-1 and TRBJ2-2, with 7 positions matching TRBD2. CDR3 length: 17 residues. Germline-derived CDR1 and CDR2 are MNHNS and SASEGT. V shed 3 bases, J shed 3 bases, and the junction held 10 bases outside the gene matches. CDR3 in DNA: TGTGCCAGCAGTGACCCACCGGGGGGAGCGGACACCGGGGAGCTGTTTTTT. As protein: CASSDPPGGADTGELFF.

This clone was observed many times. This may be a read error, as it is one base from a much larger clone. The genes are TRBV7-6 and TRBJ1-4; 10 bases match TRBD1. The CDR3 extends over 17 amino acids. Germline CDR1 is SGHVS and CDR2 is FNYEAQ. The CDR3 DNA is TGTGCCAGCAGCTATTTAAGACCGGGACAGGGGAGTGAAAAACTGGTTTTT. This sequence encodes CASSYLRPGQGSEKLVF.

This clone was observed a few times. The chain joins TRBV6-1 to TRBJ2-1, with a tentative D call TRBD2 (5 bases). V lost 7 bases and J 3 bases, leaving 10 bases between the germline ends. The CDR3 length is 13 residues. The germline V gene encodes CDR1 MNHNS and CDR2 SASEGT. The CDR3 nucleotides are TGTGCCAGCACCGGGGAGCTCTACAATGAGCAGTTCTTC. Its protein product is CASTGELYNEQFF.

The chain is built from TRBV29-1 and TRBJ1-3; possible D gene TRBD1, 5 bases. V lost 7 bases to trimming and J lost 2 bases, with 18 bases between them. The CDR3 is 15 amino acids. Germline V gene sequence: CDR1 SQVTM, CDR2 ANQGSEA. CDR3 in amino acids: CSGHREGLAGNTIYF. The DNA of the CDR3 is TGCAGCGGTCATAGGGAGGGGCTCGCTGGAAACACCATATATTTT.

This clone was counted at least ten times. The junction differs from germline at one of its ends, possibly a read error. The chain couples TRBV20-1 to TRBJ1-1; 12 bases fit TRBD1. The CDR3 sequence is 17 residues long. Looked up from germline, CDR1 is DFQATT and CDR2 is SNEGSKA (reference sequence). The CDR3: CNARDVRDRGRSTEAFF. CDR3 in DNA: TGCAATGCTAGAGACGTCCGGGACAGGGGGCGCTCCACTGAAGCTTTCTTT.

This clone was recorded at least ten times. The DNA of the CDR3 is TGTGCCATCGGCCCCGGACGCCGGGGGGGTGGGGGGCAGTATTTT. Protein product: CAIGPGRRGGGGQYF. The chain is built from TRBV4-2 and TRBJ2-3, with TRBD2 matching over 8 bases. The CDR3 contains 15 residues. Per the germline V gene, CDR1 is LGHNA and CDR2 is YNFKEQ. After removal of 10 bases from V and 11 bases from J, the junction contained 20 bases not matched to a gene.

This clone has just a few counts. The V call is TRBV6-5, the J call TRBJ1-6; D is unresolved. The CDR3 covers 14 residues. CDR1 is MNHEY and CDR2 is SVGAGI in the germline V gene. Trimming shortened V by 5 bases and J by 5 bases, and 10 bases separated the two germline ends. CDR3 in amino acids: CASSTSLDNSPLHF. The CDR3 coding sequence is TGTGCCAGCAGTACTTCACTGGATAATTCACCCCTCCACTTT.

In its sample, this clone was seen many times. The rearrangement uses TRBV27 and TRBJ1-5; TRBD1 matches at 7 bases. The V gene's germline CDR1 is MNHEY and CDR2 SMNVEV (reference sequence). CDR3 length equals 13 residues. V lost 6 bases to trimming and J lost 3 bases; unmatched junction nucleotides: 2. The CDR3: CASSTGVNQPQHF. The CDR3 nucleotides read TGTGCCAGCAGCACAGGGGTCAATCAGCCCCAGCATTTT.

This sequence joins TRBV28 and TRBJ1-1, with 8 bases lining up with TRBD1. V dropped 6 bases and J dropped 3; count of bases not matched to a gene: 3. The CDR3 has 13 residues. Germline values: CDR1 MDHEN, CDR2 SYDVKM. The CDR3 region is CASRHRGYTEAFF. The CDR3 region has the DNA TGTGCCAGCAGACACAGGGGGTACACTGAAGCTTTCTTT.

Details on this clone: A read error may account for a junction end that differs from germline. The chain has TRBV27 and TRBJ1-2; tentative D call: TRBD1 (6 bases). This CDR3 has 14 amino acids. CDR1 and CDR2 (germline): MNHEY, SMNVEV (reference sequence). The chain's CDR3 is CASNPRAGGHGYTF. CDR3 bases: TGTGCCAGCAATCCGCGGGCCGGGGGCCATGGATACACCTTC.

This clone was seen only a few times. This rearrangement joins TRBV2 to TRBJ2-7; 7 nucleotides line up with TRBD2. The germline V gene encodes CDR1 SNHLY and CDR2 FYNNEI. The junction had 5 bases not matched to a gene; V was cut back by 3 bases and J by 3 bases. This CDR3 is built from 14 residues. CDR3 DNA: TGTGCCAGCAGTGACGGAGGGGAGGGCTACGAGCAGTACTTC. Translated, it gives CASSDGGEGYEQYF.

This clone was counted at least ten times. V is TRBV12-3 or TRBV12-4 and J is TRBJ1-5, with a possible D match to TRBD1 (5 bases). The CDR3 is made up of 13 amino acids. Trimming stripped 1 base from V and 4 bases from J, with 5 bases between. As DNA, the CDR3 is TGTGCCAGCAGTTTAGGACAGAATCAGCCCCAGCATTTT. It specifies CASSLGQNQPQHF.

By its share, this clone is medium-sized. The chain combines TRBV19 with TRBJ2-2; TRBD1 matches 9 bases. The trim removed 6 bases at V and 5 bases at J, leaving 4 bases unmatched. Germline CDR1 is LNHDA and CDR2 is SQIVND (reference sequence). CDR3 length equals 14 residues. The CDR3 DNA reads TGTGCCAGTAGAAGGGACAGGGATACCGGGGAGCTGTTTTTT. The encoded protein is CASRRDRDTGELFF. Combining the CDR3 with reference TRBV19 and TRBJ2-2 gives the whole variable domain DGGITQSPKYLFRKEGQNVTLSCEQNLNHDAMYWYRQDPGQGLRLIYYSQIVNDFQKGDIAEGYSVSREKKESFPLTVTSAQKNPTAFYLCASRRDRDTGELFFGEGSRLTVL.

This clone was seen only a few times. This chain links TRBV2 with TRBJ2-7, with D unclear. Trimming pared 4 bases from V and 7 bases from J, leaving 11 bases between. Germline CDR1 is SNHLY and CDR2 is FYNNEI. The CDR3 is 12 amino acids. This CDR3 is CASSVDALEQYF. The CDR3 bases are TGTGCCAGCAGTGTCGACGCGTTGGAGCAGTACTTC.

In its sample, this clone was seen many times. J is TRBJ1-3 and V is TRBV30; TRBD1 matches 7 bases. Germline CDR1 is GTSNPN and CDR2 is SVGIG (reference sequence). J was trimmed by 3 bases and V by 1 base; bases with no gene match: 0. CDR3 length: 13 residues. CDR3 nucleotides: TGTGCCTGGAGTGGACAGGGTGGAAACACCATATATTTT. It is translated as CAWSGQGGNTIYF.

This clone was seen a few times. The chain recombines TRBV6-2 or TRBV6-3 with TRBJ1-1, with a tentative D call TRBD1 (5 bases). There are 12 residues in the CDR3. Looked up from germline, CDR1 is MNHEY and CDR2 is SVGEGT. Between the trimmed V and J ends, which lost 6 bases and 4 bases, there was a span of 9 bases. Written as DNA, the CDR3 is TGTGCCAGCAGGTGGGGGGGCACTGAAGCTTTCTTT. It encodes CASRWGGTEAFF.

This clone has just a few counts. CDR3 sequence: CASRIIGGHGYTF. The CDR3 bases are TGTGCCAGCAGGATAATAGGGGGCCATGGCTACACCTTC. The V gene is TRBV28, the J gene TRBJ1-2; 7 nucleotides align to TRBD1. CDR1 and CDR2 from the germline V gene are MDHEN and SYDVKM. Losses at the gene ends were 6 bases for V and 6 bases for J; bases not matched to a gene: 7. The CDR3 runs 13 residues.

This chain connects TRBV5-1 to TRBJ2-1; D call uncertain. V lost 2 bases and J lost 6, with 9 bases in between. The length of the CDR3 is 13 residues. Germline V gene sequence: CDR1 SGHRS, CDR2 YFSETQ. The CDR3 spells CASSFGDSNEQFF. CDR3 nucleotide sequence: TGCGCCAGCAGCTTTGGGGATTCCAATGAGCAGTTCTTC.

This clone was counted between two and nine times. The J gene is TRBJ2-3, the V gene TRBV5-1; unclear D gene. Trimming removed 6 bases from V and 0 bases from J, with 11 bases in between. There are 14 residues in the CDR3. The germline gives CDR1 SGHRS, CDR2 YFSETQ. The CDR3 sequence: CASISADSTDTQYF. CDR3 sequence (DNA): TGCGCCAGCATCTCGGCGGACAGCACAGATACGCAGTATTTT.

The sample holds many counts of this clone. The CDR3 nucleotides read TGTGCCAGCGGATATAGGGGCAACACTGAAGCTTTCTTT. It codes for CASGYRGNTEAFF. V usage is TRBV6-1 and J usage is TRBJ1-1; possibly TRBD1 for D (5 bases). This CDR3 is built from 13 residues. The germline CDR1 and CDR2 sequences are MNHNS and SASEGT. Trimming shortened V by 8 bases and J by 2 bases, and 12 bases separated the two germline ends.

This clone was detected many times. The genes are TRBV19 and TRBJ2-7, with D perhaps TRBD1 (6 bases). V was clipped by 4 bases and J by 10 bases, with 17 bases between them. The germline V gene encodes CDR1 LNHDA and CDR2 SQIVND (reference sequence). There are 13 residues in the CDR3. This chain's CDR3 is CASSSPRQEAQYF. The DNA for the CDR3 is TGTGCCAGTAGTAGCCCCCGACAGGAGGCCCAGTACTTC.